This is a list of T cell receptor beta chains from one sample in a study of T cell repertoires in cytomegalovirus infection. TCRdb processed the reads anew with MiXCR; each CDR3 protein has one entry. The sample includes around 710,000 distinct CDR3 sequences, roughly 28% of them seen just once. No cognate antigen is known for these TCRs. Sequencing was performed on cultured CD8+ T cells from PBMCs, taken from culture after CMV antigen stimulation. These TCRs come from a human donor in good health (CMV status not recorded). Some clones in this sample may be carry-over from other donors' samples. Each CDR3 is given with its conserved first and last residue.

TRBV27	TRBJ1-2	CASSPGKAYGYTF
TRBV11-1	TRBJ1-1	CASRLTGLNTEAFF
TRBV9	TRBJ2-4	CASSVDSGGAKNIQYF
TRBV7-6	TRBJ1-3	CASSLIGTGTSGNTIYF
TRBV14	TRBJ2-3	CASSPSDSDTQYF
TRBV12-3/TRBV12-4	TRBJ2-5	CASSDLTGVQETQYF
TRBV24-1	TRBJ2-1	CATSEPPLAGVIDEQFF
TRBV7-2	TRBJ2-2	CASSWPGTPLLSTGELFF
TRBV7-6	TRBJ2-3	CASSSEGTNTDTQYF
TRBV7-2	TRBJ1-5	CASSFSYQGNQPQHF
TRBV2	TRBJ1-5	CASSGTEPRGQHF
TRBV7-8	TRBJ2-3	CASSLVPAGTLSTQYF
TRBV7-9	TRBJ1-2	CASRAGSGANYGYTF
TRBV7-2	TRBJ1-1	CASSAPGGAGNTEAFF
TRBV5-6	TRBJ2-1	CASSRTANEQFF
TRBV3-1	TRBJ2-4	CASSQGDHGVYTKNIQYF
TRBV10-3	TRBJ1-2	CAITGTDRDHYGYTF